The T cell receptor (beta chain) under discussion was sequenced for a study of T cells in tuberculosis. Study-level findings and limits: Active tuberculosis cases were adults; controls were adolescents. GMM-specific TCRs were nearer to active tuberculosis alpha repertoires, suggesting expansion. The TCR-beta difference was not significant; alpha differences partly reflected length.

Measured with immunoSEQ multiplex PCR; TCRdb has only the in-frame clones, and not every one. The repertoire holds about 34,000 clones, with roughly nine tenths as singletons. Remarks on this clone: What it binds is unknown.

The germline CDR1 and CDR2 sequences are LGHNA and YSLEER. The CDR3 spans 15 residues. Trimming at V came to 2 bases and at J to 6 bases, leaving 6 bases not matched to a gene. The clonotype comes from a donor aged 10-30 years with latent tuberculosis or without tuberculosis infection. J is TRBJ1-5 and V is TRBV4-3; 8 nucleotides line up with TRBD1. The specimen was PBMCs. In nucleotides, the CDR3 is TGCGCCAGCAGCCAAACCACAGGGGGGATTCAGCCCCAGCATTTT. It is translated as CASSQTTGGIQPQHF.